The clone carrying this T cell receptor (beta chain) was picked up one time. The ends were cut back, 5 bases at V and 4 bases at J, with 14 bases in the middle. Germline lookup yields CDR1 MNHNY and CDR2 SVGAGI (reference sequence). The CDR3 covers 15 residues. This record comes from a study of blood T cell repertoires in COVID-19. Profiled with immunoSEQ multiplex PCR; TCRdb holds only in-frame clones, not every one. The table lists roughly 150,000 clones, 89% of them singletons. The material sequenced was peripheral blood. The chain carries TRBV6-6 and TRBJ1-4; D not resolved. This sequence originates from a man aged 60 to 75 with acute or convalescent COVID-19. CDR3 nucleotide sequence: TGTGCCAGCAGTACACACGGGCGGGGTAATGAAAAACTGTTTTTT. Amino acids: CASSTHGRGNEKLFF.